The 16 T cell receptor beta chains presented below share a single source sample, sequenced in a study of blood T cell repertoires in COVID-19. Clones were read by immunoSEQ multiplex PCR, and TCRdb kept only the in-frame ones, dropping some. The sample yields more than 300,000 clones, approximately 87% seen once. Sequencing was done on a sample of peripheral blood. These receptors all come from a woman in her twenties or thirties with COVID-19, enrolled during active disease.

This chain connects TRBV7-2 to TRBJ2-5; 9 bases fit TRBD1. This CDR3 is 15 amino acids long. J lost 2 bases, V lost 5 bases, and 6 bases had no gene match. Germline V CDR1 and CDR2: SGHTA, FQGNSA. The CDR3 coding sequence is TGTGCCAGCAGCCGTTCAGGACAGGGGCAAGAGACCCAGTACTTC. It yields the protein CASSRSGQGQETQYF.

The V gene is TRBV28, the J gene TRBJ2-2, with TRBD1 as a possible D gene (5 bases). The ends were cut back, 3 bases at V and 6 bases at J, with 14 bases in the middle. The CDR3 is made up of 15 amino acids. Germline V gives CDR1 MDHEN, CDR2 SYDVKM. CDR3 in DNA: TGTGCCAGCAGTTTTAGGCAGGGTAGGGCCGGGGAGCTGTTTTTT. Amino acids: CASSFRQGRAGELFF.

The CDR3 sequence is CASSLVAETADTQYF. In nucleotides, the CDR3 is TGTGCCAGCAGCTTAGTTGCGGAGACGGCAGATACGCAGTATTTT. The chain links TRBV7-8 to TRBJ2-3, with D hard to call. Trimming left V 1 base short and J 4 bases short, with 12 bases between. The CDR3 is made up of 15 amino acids. Germline-derived CDR1 and CDR2 are SGHVS and FQNEAQ.

The chain employs TRBV11-2 and TRBJ2-7, with D perhaps matching TRBD1 (6 bases). V lost 5 bases, J lost 3 bases, and 17 bases lay in between. This CDR3 spans 15 amino acids. Germline V lookup: CDR1 SGHAT, CDR2 FQNNGV. CDR3 sequence (DNA): TGTGCCAGCAGCAAATTACCGGGACAAAGCTACGAGCAGTACTTC. This translates into CASSKLPGQSYEQYF.

The gene calls are TRBV2 and TRBJ2-1; tentative D call: TRBD1 (6 bases). Germline values: CDR1 SNHLY, CDR2 FYNNEI. There are 12 residues in the CDR3. The V end lost 6 bases, the J end lost 8 bases, and 11 bases lay between the germline ends. CDR3 sequence (DNA): TGTGCCAGCAGCCCTACAGGGTATGAGCAGTTCTTC. Translation: CASSPTGYEQFF.

The chain carries TRBV27 and TRBJ2-1; 9 bases line up with TRBD2. V lost 7 bases and J lost 1; bases outside the gene matches: 2. The CDR3 length is 14 residues. CDR1 and CDR2 from the germline V gene are MNHEY and SMNVEV (reference sequence). CDR3 DNA sequence: TGTGCCAGCACCCTAGCGGGATCCTACAATGAGCAGTTCTTC. It yields the protein CASTLAGSYNEQFF.

The chain has TRBV10-3 and TRBJ1-5, with 7 bases that match TRBD1. This CDR3 has 17 amino acids. The germline gives CDR1 ENHRY, CDR2 SYGVKD. V was clipped by 3 bases and J by 9 bases; unmatched bases: 17. The CDR3, as DNA: TGTGCCATCAGTGATGCAAAGACAGGGCTTGGGGTCGGGCCCCAGCATTTT. Protein sequence: CAISDAKTGLGVGPQHF.

This sequence joins TRBV7-6 and TRBJ2-5, with 10 bases matching TRBD1. V was clipped by 6 bases and J by 5 bases; unmatched bases: 9. This CDR3 has 15 residues. The V gene's germline CDR1 is SGHVS and CDR2 FNYEAQ. The CDR3 bases are TGTGCCAGCAGGGCAGCGGGACAGGGGATGGAGACCCAGTACTTC. Protein product: CASRAAGQGMETQYF.

This clone came up once. This chain uses TRBV7-9 with TRBJ1-4; D perhaps matches TRBD1 (6 bases). Deletions cut 5 bases from V and 5 bases from J, with 15 bases between. Per germline, CDR1 SEHNR and CDR2 FQNEAQ (reference sequence). The length of the CDR3 is 15 residues. This CDR3 is CASSRSQGSNEKLFF. DNA of the CDR3: TGTGCCAGCAGCCGATCACAGGGCTCAAATGAAAAACTGTTTTTT.

The chain uses TRBV28 and TRBJ1-5; a weak D match, TRBD1 (6 bases). Per the germline V gene, CDR1 is MDHEN and CDR2 is SYDVKM. Trimming left V 5 bases short and J 3 bases short, with 17 bases between. This CDR3 has 16 residues. The CDR3, as DNA: TGTGCCAGCAGTCCAGATTGGGGGGGCATCAATCAGCCCCAGCATTTT. Translating it yields CASSPDWGGINQPQHF. Combining the CDR3 with reference TRBV28 and TRBJ1-5 gives the whole variable domain DVKVTQSSRYLVKRTGEKVFLECVQDMDHENMFWYRQDPGLGLRLIYFSYDVKMKEKGDIPEGYSVSREKKERFSLILESASTNQTSMYLCASSPDWGGINQPQHFGDGTRLSIL.

This chain's CDR3 is CAWKGGGDSNEQFF. DNA of the CDR3: TGTGCCTGGAAAGGGGGGGGAGATAGCAATGAGCAGTTCTTC. V is TRBV30 and J is TRBJ2-1, with TRBD2 as a possible D gene (7 bases). Germline CDR1 reads GTSNPN; CDR2 reads SVGIG (reference sequence). Deletions cut 4 bases from V and 6 bases from J, with 16 bases between. CDR3 length equals 14 residues.

This clone has only one observation. The same CDR3 also results from other DNA sequences found in this sample. In DNA, the CDR3 is TGTGCCAGCAGACGCGGACAGGGGACCGGGGAGCTGTTTTTT. It codes for CASRRGQGTGELFF. This rearrangement joins TRBV6-5 to TRBJ2-2; 9 bases match TRBD1. The germline V gene encodes CDR1 MNHEY and CDR2 SVGAGI. The CDR3 is 14 residues long. V was clipped by 6 bases and J by 5 bases; unmatched bases: 4.

This clone was observed once. The chain recombines TRBV5-1 with TRBJ2-3, with D possibly TRBD2 on 5 matching bases. V was cut by 0 bases and J by 6 bases, with 8 bases left in between. The CDR3 covers 13 residues. Germline V gene data show CDR1 as SGHRS and CDR2 as YFSETQ. The CDR3 loop is CASSLGAADTQYF. In DNA form, the CDR3 reads TGCGCCAGCAGCTTGGGAGCGGCGGATACGCAGTATTTT.

The chain links TRBV27 to TRBJ2-7; TRBD1 aligns across 8 bases. The V gene's germline CDR1 is MNHEY and CDR2 SMNVEV (reference sequence). The CDR3 contains 15 residues. The junction had 16 bases not matched to a gene; V was cut back by 5 bases and J by 10 bases. The CDR3 region has the DNA TGTGCCAGCAGTCTCACAGGACAGGGTCATTCCGGACAGTACTTC. Translated, it gives CASSLTGQGHSGQYF.

The chain couples TRBV7-6 to TRBJ2-5; 7 bases agree with TRBD1. The CDR3 spans 15 residues. The V gene's germline CDR1 is SGHVS and CDR2 FNYEAQ. V gave up 5 bases and J gave up 4 bases; unmatched junction bases: 10. The CDR3 spells CASSPFQGVSETQYF. Written as DNA, the CDR3 is TGTGCCAGCAGCCCCTTCCAGGGGGTTTCAGAGACCCAGTACTTC.

As to this clone: The sample carries other DNA sequences with the same CDR3. CDR3 sequence (DNA): TGTGCCAGCAGTTTCGGCGGCTCCTACGAGCAGTACTTC. Residues: CASSFGGSYEQYF. V and J are TRBV28 and TRBJ2-7, with D unresolved. V dropped 3 bases and J dropped 0 bases, with 6 bases sitting between them. CDR1 and CDR2 (germline): MDHEN, SYDVKM. This CDR3 has 13 residues.